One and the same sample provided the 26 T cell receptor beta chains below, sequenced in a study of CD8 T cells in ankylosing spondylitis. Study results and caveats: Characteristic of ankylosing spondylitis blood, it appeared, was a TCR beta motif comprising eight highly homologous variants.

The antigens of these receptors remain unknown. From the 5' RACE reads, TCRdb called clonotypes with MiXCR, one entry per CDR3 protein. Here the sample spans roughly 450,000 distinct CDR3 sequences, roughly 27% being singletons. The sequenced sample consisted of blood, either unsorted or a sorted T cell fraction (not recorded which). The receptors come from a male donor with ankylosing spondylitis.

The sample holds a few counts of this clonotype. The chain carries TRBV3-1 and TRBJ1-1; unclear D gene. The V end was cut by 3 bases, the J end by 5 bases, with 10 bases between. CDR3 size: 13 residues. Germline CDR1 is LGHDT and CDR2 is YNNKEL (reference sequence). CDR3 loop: CASSHNRGTEAFF. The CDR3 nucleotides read TGTGCCAGCAGCCACAACCGGGGAACTGAAGCTTTCTTT.

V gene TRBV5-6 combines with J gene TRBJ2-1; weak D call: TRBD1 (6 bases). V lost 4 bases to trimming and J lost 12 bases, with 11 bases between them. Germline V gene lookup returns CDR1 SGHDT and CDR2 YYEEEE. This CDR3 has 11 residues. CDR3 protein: CASSKVQGQFF. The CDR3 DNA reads TGTGCCAGCAGCAAAGTACAGGGGCAGTTCTTC.

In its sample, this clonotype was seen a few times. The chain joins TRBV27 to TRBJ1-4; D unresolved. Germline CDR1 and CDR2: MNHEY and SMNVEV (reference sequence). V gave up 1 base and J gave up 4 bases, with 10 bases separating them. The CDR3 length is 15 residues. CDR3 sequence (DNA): TGTGCCAGCAGTTTATACCAGAATAATAATGAAAAACTGTTTTTT. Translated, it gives CASSLYQNNNEKLFF. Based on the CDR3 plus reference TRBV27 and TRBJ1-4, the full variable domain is EAQVTQNPRYLITVTGKKLTVTCSQNMNHEYMSWYRQDPGLGLRQIYYSMNVEVTDKGDVPEGYKVSRKEKRNFPLILESPSPNQTSLYFCASSLYQNNNEKLFFGSGTQLSVL.

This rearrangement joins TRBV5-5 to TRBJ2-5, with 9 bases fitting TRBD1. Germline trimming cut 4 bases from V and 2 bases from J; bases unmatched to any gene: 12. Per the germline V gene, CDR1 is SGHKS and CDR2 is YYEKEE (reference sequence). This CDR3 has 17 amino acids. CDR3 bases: TGTGCCAGCAGCCGGGGCACGACAGGGGGACGACAAGAGACCCAGTACTTC. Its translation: CASSRGTTGGRQETQYF.

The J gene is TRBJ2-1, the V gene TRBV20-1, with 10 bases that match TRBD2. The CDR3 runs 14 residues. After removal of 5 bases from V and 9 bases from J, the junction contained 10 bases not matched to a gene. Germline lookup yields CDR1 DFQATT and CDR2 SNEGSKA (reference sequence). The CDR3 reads CSAGVGASGSEQFF. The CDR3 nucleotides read TGCAGTGCTGGTGTAGGGGCTAGCGGGAGTGAGCAGTTCTTC.

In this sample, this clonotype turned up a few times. CDR3 amino acids: CASSPSGLNTGELFF. CDR3 nucleotides: TGTGCCAGCAGCCCCTCGGGACTTAACACCGGGGAGCTGTTTTTT. The chain recombines TRBV3-1 with TRBJ2-2, with D tentatively TRBD2 (6 bases). Germline CDR1 reads LGHDT; CDR2 reads YNNKEL (reference sequence). The CDR3 totals 15 residues. Trimming took off 4 bases at V and 2 bases at J, with 11 bases between the two ends.

CDR3 amino acids: CSASQARLTTRTQYF. The DNA of the CDR3 is TGCAGTGCTAGTCAAGCTAGGCTTACGACGAGGACCCAGTACTTC. This chain links TRBV20-1 with TRBJ2-5, with D unclear. The CDR3 runs 15 residues. V lost 3 bases and J 7 bases, leaving 21 bases between the germline ends. Germline V gene sequence: CDR1 DFQATT, CDR2 SNEGSKA (reference sequence).

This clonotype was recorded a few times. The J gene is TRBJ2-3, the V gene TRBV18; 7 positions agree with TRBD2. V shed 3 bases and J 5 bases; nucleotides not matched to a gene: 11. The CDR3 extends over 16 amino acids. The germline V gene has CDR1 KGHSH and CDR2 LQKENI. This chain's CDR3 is CASSPTFAGGGDTQYF. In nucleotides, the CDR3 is TGTGCCAGCTCACCCACTTTTGCGGGCGGGGGAGATACGCAGTATTTT.

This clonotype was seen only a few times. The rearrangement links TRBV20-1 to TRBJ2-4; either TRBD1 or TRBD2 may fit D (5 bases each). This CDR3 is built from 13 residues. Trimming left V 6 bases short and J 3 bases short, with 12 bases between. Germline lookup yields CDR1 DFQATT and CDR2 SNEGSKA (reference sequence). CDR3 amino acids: CSAPSGGKNIQYF. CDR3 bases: TGCAGTGCCCCCAGTGGGGGCAAAAACATTCAGTACTTC.

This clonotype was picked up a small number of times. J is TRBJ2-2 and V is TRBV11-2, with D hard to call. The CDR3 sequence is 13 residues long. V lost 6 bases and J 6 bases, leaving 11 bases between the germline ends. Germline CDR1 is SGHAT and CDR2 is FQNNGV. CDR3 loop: CASRLLVAGELFF. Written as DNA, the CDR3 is TGTGCCAGCAGGCTCTTAGTGGCCGGGGAGCTGTTTTTT.

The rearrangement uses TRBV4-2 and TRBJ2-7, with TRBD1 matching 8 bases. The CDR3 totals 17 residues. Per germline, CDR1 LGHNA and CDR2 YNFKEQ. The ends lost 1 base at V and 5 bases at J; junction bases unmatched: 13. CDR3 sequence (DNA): TGTGCCAGCAGCCAAGGTAGAACAGGGGGGTCTGGCAACGAGCAGTACTTC. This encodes CASSQGRTGGSGNEQYF.

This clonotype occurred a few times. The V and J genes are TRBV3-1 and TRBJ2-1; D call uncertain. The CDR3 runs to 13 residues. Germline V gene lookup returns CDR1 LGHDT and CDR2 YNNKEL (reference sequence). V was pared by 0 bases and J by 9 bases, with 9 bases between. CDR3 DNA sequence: TGTGCCAGCAGCCAAGATTTCAAGAGTGAGCAGTTCTTC. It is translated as CASSQDFKSEQFF.

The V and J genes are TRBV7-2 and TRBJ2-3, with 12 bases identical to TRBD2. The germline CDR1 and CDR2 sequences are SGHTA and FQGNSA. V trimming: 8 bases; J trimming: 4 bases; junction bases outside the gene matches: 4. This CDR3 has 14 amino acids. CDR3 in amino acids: CASRLAGGADTQYF. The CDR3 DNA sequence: TGTGCCAGCCGCCTAGCGGGAGGGGCAGATACGCAGTATTTT.

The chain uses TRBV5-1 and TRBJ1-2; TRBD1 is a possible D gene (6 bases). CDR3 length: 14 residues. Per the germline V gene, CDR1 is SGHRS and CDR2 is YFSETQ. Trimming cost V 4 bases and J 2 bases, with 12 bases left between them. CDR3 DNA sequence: TGCGCCAGCAGCCATACCGGGACAAACTATGGCTACACCTTC. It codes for CASSHTGTNYGYTF.

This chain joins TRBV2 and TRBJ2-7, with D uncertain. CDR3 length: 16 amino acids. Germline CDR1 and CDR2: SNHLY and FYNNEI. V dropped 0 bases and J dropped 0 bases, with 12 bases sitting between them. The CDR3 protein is CASSEALWGSSYEQYF. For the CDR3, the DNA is TGTGCCAGCAGTGAAGCGCTATGGGGTAGCTCCTACGAGCAGTACTTC.

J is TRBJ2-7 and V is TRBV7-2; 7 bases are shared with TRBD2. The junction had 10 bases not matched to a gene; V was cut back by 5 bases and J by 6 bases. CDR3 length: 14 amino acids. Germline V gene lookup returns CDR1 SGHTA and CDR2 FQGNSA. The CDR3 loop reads CASSQNGLAAEQYV. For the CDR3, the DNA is TGTGCCAGCAGCCAGAATGGGCTAGCGGCCGAGCAGTACGTC.

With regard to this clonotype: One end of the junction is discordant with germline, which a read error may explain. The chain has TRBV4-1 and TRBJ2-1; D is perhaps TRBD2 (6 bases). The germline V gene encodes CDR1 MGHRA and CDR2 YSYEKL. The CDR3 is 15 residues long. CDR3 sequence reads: CASSQRDGSYDEQFF. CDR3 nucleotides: TGCGCCAGCAGCCAACGGGACGGGAGCTACGATGAGCAGTTCTTC.

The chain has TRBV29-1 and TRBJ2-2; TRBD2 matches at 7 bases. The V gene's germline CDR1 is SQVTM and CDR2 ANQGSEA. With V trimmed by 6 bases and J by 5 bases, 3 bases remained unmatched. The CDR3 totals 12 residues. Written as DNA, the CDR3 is TGCAGCGTCAGGACTAGAACCGGGGAGCTGTTTTTT. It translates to CSVRTRTGELFF.

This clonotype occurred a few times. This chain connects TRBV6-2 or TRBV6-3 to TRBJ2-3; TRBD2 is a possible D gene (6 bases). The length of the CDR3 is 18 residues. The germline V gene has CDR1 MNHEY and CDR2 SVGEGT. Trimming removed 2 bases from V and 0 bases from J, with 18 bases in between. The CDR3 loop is CASSYETRSISSTDTQYF. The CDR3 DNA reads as TGTGCCAGCAGTTACGAGACTAGAAGTATTTCTAGCACAGATACGCAGTATTTT.

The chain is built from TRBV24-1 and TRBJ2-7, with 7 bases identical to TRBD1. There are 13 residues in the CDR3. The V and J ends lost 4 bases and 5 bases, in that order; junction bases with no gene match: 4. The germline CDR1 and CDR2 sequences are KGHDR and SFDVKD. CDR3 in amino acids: CATSDWDRDEQYV. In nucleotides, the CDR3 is TGTGCCACCAGTGACTGGGACAGAGACGAGCAGTACGTC.

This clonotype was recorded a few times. For the CDR3, the DNA is TGTGCCAGCAGCCCCCGGGGGGGGTTGATGAATGAGCAGTTCTTC. This gives the protein CASSPRGGLMNEQFF. The V call is TRBV13, the J call TRBJ2-1; TRBD2 agrees at 8 bases. The V gene's germline CDR1 is PRHDT and CDR2 FYEKMQ (reference sequence). The junction had 10 bases not matched to a gene; V was cut back by 5 bases and J by 7 bases. The CDR3 runs to 15 residues.

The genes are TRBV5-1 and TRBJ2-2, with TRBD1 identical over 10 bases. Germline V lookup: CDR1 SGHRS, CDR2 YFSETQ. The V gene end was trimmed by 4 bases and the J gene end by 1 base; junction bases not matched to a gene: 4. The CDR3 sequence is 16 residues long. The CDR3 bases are TGCGCCAGCAGCGGACGGACAGGGGGGAACACCGGGGAGCTGTTTTTT. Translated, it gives CASSGRTGGNTGELFF.

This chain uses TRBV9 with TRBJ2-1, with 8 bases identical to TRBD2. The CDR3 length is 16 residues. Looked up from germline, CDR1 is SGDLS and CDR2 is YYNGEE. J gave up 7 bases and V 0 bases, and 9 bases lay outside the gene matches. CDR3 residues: CASSVVTAGVHNEQFF. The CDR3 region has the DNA TGTGCCAGCAGCGTAGTAACAGCGGGAGTTCATAATGAGCAGTTCTTC.

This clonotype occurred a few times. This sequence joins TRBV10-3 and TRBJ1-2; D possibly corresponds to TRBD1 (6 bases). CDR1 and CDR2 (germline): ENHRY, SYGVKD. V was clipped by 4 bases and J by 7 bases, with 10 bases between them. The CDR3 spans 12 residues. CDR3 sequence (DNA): TGTGCCATCAGTGTGGGGGCTGGTGGCTACACCTTC. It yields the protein CAISVGAGGYTF.

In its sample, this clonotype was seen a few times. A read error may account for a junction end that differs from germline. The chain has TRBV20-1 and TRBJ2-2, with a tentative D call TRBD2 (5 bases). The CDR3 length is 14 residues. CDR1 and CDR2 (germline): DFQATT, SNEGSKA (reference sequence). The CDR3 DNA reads TGCAGTACTAGAGAGGCTTCGAACACCGGGGAGCTGTTTTTT. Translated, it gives CSTREASNTGELFF.

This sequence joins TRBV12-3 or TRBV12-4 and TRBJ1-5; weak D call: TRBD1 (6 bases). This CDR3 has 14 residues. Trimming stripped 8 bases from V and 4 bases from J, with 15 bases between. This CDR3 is CASGGGLVNQPQHF. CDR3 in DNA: TGTGCCAGCGGAGGGGGTTTAGTAAATCAGCCCCAGCATTTT.